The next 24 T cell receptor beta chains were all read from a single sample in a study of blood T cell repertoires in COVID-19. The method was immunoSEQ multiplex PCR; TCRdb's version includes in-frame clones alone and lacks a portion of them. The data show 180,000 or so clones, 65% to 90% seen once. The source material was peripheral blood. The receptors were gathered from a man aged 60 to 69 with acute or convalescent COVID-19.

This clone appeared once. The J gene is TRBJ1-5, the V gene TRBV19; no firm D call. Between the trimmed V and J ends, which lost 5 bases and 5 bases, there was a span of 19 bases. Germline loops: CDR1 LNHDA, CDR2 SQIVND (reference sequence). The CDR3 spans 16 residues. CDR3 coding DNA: TGTGCCAGTAGTCGGCAGCCCGGGTTATTCGATCAGCCCCAGCATTTT. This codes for CASSRQPGLFDQPQHF.

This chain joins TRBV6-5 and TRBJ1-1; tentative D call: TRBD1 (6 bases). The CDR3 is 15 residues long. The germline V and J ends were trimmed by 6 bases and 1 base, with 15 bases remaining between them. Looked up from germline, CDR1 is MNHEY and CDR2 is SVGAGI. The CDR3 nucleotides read TGTGCCAGCAGCGGTCGAGGGGGAACGAACACTGAAGCTTTCTTT. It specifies CASSGRGGTNTEAFF.

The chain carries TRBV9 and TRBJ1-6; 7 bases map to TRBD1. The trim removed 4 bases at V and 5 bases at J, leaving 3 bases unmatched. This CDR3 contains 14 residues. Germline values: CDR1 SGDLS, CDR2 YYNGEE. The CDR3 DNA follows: TGTGCCAGCAGCTCACAGGGGAATAATTCACCCCTCCACTTT. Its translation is CASSSQGNNSPLHF.

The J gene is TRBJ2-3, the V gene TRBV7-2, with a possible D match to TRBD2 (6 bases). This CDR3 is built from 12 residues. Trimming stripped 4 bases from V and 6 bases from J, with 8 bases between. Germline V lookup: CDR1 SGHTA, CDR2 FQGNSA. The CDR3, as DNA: TGTGCCAGCAGCTACGGGAGTGATACGCAGTATTTT. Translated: CASSYGSDTQYF.

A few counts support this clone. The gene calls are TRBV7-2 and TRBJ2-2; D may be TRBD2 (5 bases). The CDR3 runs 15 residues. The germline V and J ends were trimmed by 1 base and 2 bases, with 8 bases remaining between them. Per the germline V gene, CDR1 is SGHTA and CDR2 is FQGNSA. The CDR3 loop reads CASSLGGRNTGELFF. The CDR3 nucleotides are TGTGCCAGCAGCTTAGGAGGGAGAAACACCGGGGAGCTGTTTTTT.

CDR3 sequence reads: CASSFRGNYGYTF. The CDR3, as DNA: TGTGCCAGCAGCTTTCGAGGAAACTATGGCTACACCTTC. The chain recombines TRBV5-6 with TRBJ1-2; D gene ambiguous. Germline V gives CDR1 SGHDT, CDR2 YYEEEE. This CDR3 region has 13 residues. With 2 bases removed from V and 2 bases from J, the gap between germline ends came to 7 bases.

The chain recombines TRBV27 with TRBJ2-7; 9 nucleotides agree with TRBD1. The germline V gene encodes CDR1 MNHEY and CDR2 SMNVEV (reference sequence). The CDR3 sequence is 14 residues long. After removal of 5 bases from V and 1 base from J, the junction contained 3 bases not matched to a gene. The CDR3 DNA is TGTGCCAGCAGTATGGGACAGGGTTCCTACGAGCAGTACTTC. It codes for CASSMGQGSYEQYF.

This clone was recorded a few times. CDR3: CASSAIPGQSNEKLFF. The CDR3 DNA follows: TGTGCCAGCAGCGCAATCCCGGGACAGTCTAATGAAAAACTGTTTTTT. V usage is TRBV7-9 and J usage is TRBJ1-4; 7 nucleotides line up with TRBD1. CDR3 length equals 16 residues. Germline V gene data show CDR1 as SEHNR and CDR2 as FQNEAQ (reference sequence). Trimming removed 5 bases from V and 3 bases from J; junction bases left unmatched: 9.

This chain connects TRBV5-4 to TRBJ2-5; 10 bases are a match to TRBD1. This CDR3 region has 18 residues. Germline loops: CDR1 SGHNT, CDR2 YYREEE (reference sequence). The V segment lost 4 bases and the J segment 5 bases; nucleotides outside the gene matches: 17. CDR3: CASSPIDRGPWVAETQYF. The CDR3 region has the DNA TGTGCCAGCAGCCCCATTGACAGGGGGCCCTGGGTTGCGGAGACCCAGTACTTC.

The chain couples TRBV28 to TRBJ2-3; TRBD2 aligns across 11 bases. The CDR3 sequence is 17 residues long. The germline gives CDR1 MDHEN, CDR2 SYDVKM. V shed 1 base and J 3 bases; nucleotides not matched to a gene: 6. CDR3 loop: CASSLSITSGSTDTQYF. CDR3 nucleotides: TGTGCCAGCAGTTTATCCATTACTAGCGGGAGTACAGATACGCAGTATTTT.

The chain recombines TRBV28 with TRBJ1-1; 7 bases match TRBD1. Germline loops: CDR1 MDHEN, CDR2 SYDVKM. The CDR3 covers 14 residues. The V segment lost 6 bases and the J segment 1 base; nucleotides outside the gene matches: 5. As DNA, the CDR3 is TGTGCCAGCAGGCCCAGGGGGACGAACACTGAAGCTTTCTTT. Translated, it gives CASRPRGTNTEAFF.

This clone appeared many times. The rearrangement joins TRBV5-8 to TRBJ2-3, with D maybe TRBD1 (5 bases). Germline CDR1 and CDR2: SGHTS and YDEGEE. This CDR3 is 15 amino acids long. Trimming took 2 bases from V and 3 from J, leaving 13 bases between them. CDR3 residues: CASSLKTGGTDTQYF. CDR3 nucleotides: TGTGCCAGCAGCTTAAAAACAGGCGGAACAGATACGCAGTATTTT.

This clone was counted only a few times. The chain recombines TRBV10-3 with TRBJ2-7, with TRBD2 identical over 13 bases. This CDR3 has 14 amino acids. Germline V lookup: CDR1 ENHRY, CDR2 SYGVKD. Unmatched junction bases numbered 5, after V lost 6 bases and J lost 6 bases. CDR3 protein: CAISSGTSGTEQYF. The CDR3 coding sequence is TGTGCCATCAGCTCCGGGACTAGCGGGACCGAGCAGTACTTC.

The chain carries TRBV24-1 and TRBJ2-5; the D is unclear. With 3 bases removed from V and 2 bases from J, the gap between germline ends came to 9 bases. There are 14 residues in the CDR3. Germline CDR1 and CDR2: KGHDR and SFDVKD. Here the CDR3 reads CATSDPQIQETQYF. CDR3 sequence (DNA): TGTGCCACCAGTGATCCGCAGATACAAGAGACCCAGTACTTC.

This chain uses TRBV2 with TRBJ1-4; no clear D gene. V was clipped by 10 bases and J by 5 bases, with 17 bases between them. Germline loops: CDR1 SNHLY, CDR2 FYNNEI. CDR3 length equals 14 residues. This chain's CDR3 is CATSRGSPNEKLFF. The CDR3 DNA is TGTGCCACCTCGAGAGGCAGCCCCAATGAAAAACTGTTTTTT.

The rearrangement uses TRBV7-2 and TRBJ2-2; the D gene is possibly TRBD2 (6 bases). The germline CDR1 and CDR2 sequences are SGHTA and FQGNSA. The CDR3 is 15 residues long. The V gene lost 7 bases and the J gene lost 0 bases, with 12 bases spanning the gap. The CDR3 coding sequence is TGTGCCAGCAATCTCGGCGGGACGAACACCGGGGAGCTGTTTTTT. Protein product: CASNLGGTNTGELFF.

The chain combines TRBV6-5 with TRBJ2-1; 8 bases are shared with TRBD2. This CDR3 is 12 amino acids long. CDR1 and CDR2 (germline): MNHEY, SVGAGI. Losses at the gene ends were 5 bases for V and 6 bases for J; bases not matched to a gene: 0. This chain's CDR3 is CASSRGGNEQFF. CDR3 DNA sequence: TGTGCCAGCAGTCGGGGGGGCAATGAGCAGTTCTTC.

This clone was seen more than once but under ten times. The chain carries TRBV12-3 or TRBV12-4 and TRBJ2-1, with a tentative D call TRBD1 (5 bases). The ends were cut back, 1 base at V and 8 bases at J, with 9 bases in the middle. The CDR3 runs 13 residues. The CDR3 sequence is CASSLGVGHEQFF. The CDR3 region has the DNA TGTGCCAGCAGTTTAGGGGTGGGGCATGAGCAGTTCTTC.

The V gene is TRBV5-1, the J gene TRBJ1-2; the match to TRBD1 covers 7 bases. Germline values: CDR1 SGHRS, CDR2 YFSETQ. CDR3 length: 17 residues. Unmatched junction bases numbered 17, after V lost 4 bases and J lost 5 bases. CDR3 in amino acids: CASSPGTVLGLPYGYTF. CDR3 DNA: TGCGCCAGCAGCCCCGGGACAGTCCTCGGTTTGCCTTATGGCTACACCTTC.

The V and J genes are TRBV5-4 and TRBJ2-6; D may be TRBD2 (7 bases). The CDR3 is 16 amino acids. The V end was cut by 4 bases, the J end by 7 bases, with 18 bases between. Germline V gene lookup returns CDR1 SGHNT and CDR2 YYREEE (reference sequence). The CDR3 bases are TGTGCCAGCAGCGGGGGGGGGCCCTTAGGAGCCAACGTCCTGACTTTC. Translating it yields CASSGGGPLGANVLTF.

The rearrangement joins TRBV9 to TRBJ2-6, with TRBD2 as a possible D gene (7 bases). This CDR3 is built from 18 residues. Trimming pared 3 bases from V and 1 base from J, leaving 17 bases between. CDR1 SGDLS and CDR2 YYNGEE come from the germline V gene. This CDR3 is CASSGTGGRLSGANVLTF. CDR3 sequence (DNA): TGTGCCAGCAGCGGTACCGGGGGGCGGCTGTCTGGGGCCAACGTCCTGACTTTC.

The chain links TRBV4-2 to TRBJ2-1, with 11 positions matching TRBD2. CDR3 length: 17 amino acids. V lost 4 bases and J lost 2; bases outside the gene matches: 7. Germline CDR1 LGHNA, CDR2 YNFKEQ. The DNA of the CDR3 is TGTGCCAGCAGCCGAGGGACTAGCGGAACAACCTACAATGAGCAGTTCTTC. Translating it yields CASSRGTSGTTYNEQFF.

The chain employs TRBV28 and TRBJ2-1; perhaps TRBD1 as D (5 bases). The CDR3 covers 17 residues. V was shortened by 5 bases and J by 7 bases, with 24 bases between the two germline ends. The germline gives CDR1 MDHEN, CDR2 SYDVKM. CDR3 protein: CASSLTAGLRSWNEQFF. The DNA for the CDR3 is TGTGCCAGCAGTCTGACGGCAGGGCTCCGCTCTTGGAATGAGCAGTTCTTC.

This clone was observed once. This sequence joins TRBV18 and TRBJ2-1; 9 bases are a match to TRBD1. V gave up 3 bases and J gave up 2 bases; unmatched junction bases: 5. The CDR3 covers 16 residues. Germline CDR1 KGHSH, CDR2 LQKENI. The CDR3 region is CASSPMTGGTYNEQFF. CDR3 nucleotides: TGTGCCAGCTCACCGATGACAGGGGGTACCTACAATGAGCAGTTCTTC.